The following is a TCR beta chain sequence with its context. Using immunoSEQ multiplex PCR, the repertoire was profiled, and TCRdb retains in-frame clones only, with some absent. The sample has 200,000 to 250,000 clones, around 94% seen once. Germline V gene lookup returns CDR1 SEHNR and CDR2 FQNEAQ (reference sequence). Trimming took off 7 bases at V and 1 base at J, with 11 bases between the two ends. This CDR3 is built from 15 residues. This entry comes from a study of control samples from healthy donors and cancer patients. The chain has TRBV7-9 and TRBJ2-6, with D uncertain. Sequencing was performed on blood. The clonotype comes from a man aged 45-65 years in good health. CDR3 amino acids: CASNLKSSGANVLTF. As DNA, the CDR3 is TGTGCCAGCAACCTCAAATCGTCTGGGGCCAACGTCCTGACTTTC.